The source of this T cell receptor (beta chain) is a study of OX40 agonist ivuxolimab in advanced cancers. Points from the study as a whole: Some nonresponders likewise displayed low normalized T-cell clonal expansion. Compared with CD4+, CD8+ T cells on average had more expanded clones.

About this clone itself: Antigen: not known. Different DNA sequences within this sample yield the same CDR3.

The CDR3 sequence is 13 residues long. Germline-derived CDR1 and CDR2 are SQVTM and ANQGSEA. V lost 7 bases to trimming and J lost 1 base; unmatched junction nucleotides: 5. The data were produced by immunoSEQ multiplex PCR, yet TCRdb's version contains in-frame clones alone and is incomplete. The sample consists of around 60,000 clones, about 81% of them appearing once. Peripheral blood came from all dose cohorts at three timepoints. This TCR was recovered from an adult with an advanced solid tumor such as melanoma, head and neck, liver or kidney cancer. The chain uses TRBV29-1 and TRBJ2-5; 8 nucleotides align to TRBD1. The sequenced sample was CD4+ or CD8+ T cells sorted from blood, obtained in a trial of the OX40 agonist ivuxolimab. The CDR3 DNA is TGCAGCGGCACGGGACAGGCCCAAGAGACCCAGTACTTC. Translation gives CSGTGQAQETQYF. Variable domain in full (rest from reference TRBV29-1 and TRBJ2-5): SAVISQKPSRDICQRGTSLTIQCQVDSQVTMMFWYRQQPGQSLTLIATANQGSEATYESGFVIDKFPISRPNLTFSTLTVSNMSPEDSSIYLCSGTGQAQETQYFGPGTRLLVL.